The clone carrying this T cell receptor (beta chain) is identified as medium-sized from frequency. The read gets to within 3 residues of the CDR3 end, and the germline J gene fills in the rest. This sample is part of a study of T cells in women clearing cervical HPV infection. This CDR3 region has 15 residues. Germline V gene lookup returns CDR1 SNHLY and CDR2 FYNNEI. Losses at the gene ends were 7 bases for V and 3 bases for J; bases not matched to a gene: 4. Average input was around 1,100 ng genomic DNA for immunoSEQ TCR beta CDR3 amplification. TCRdb's copy holds only in-frame clones and misses some; the assay was immunoSEQ multiplex PCR. The sample data list 20,000 to 25,000 clones.

Sequencing was carried out using blood buffy coat. The TCR comes from a woman between 18 and 70 years old with a cervical HPV16 infection that either progressed to CIN3+ or cleared (not recorded which). The chain has TRBV2 and TRBJ2-6; 9 bases are shared with TRBD2. The CDR3 here is CASTLAGVGANVLTF. The part of the CDR3 DNA that was read is TGTGCCAGCACCTTAGCGGGGGTTGGGGCCAACGTC.